This T cell receptor (beta chain) is from a study of blood T cell repertoires in COVID-19. Across the study: Sources were T cells, B-cell-depleted T cells, or PBMCs; the material itself was cDNA or gDNA.

The sample holds many counts of this clone. There are 14 residues in the CDR3. Trimming at V came to 2 bases and at J to 5 bases, leaving 5 bases not matched to a gene. Germline V gene sequence: CDR1 SGHRS, CDR2 YFSETQ. Source study methods: For nucleated cells, counts were estimated from reference gene primer amplification. TCRdb's table, derived via immunoSEQ multiplex PCR, lists solely in-frame clones and lacks some. V and J calls and clone size are given by that table; D and trimming were obtained from the DNA. The sample yields 250,000 to 300,000 clones, approximately 90% seen once. This chain uses TRBV5-1 with TRBJ1-2, with 8 positions matching TRBD1. This clonotype originated in a woman between 45 and 65 years old who had recovered from COVID-19. Material: peripheral blood. CDR3 nucleotide sequence: TGCGCCAGCAGCTTCACAGGGGGAGGTTATGGCTACACCTTC. This gives the protein CASSFTGGGYGYTF.